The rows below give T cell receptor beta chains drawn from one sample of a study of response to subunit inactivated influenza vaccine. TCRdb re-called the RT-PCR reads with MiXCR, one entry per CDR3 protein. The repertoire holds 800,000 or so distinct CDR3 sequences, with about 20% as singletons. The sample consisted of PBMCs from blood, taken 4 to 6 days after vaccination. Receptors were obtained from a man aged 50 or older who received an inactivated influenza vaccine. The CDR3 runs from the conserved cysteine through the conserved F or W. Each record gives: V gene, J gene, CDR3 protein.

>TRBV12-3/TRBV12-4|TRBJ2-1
CASSRRGGDRSSYNEQFF
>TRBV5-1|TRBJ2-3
CASSNGQGALMDTQYF
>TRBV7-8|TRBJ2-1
CASSPSHYNEQFF
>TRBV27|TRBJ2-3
CASRNSMADTQYF
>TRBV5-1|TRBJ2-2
CASSLGDRVTGELFF
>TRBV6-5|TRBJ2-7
CASSYLRDPISPYEQYF
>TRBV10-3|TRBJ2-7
CAISAPGLAVEQYF
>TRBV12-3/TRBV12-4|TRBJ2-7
CASRPDGYEQYF
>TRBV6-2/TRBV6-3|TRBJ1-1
CASSYHPQGSEAFF
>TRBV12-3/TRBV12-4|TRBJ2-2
CASSSSNGGTGELFF
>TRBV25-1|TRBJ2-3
CASSEGITSQYF
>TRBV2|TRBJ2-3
CTFSSPGLAEKSTDTQYF
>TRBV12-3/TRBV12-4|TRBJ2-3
CASRSPSWGGLADTQYF
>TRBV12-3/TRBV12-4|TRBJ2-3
CASSPLARGTDTQYF
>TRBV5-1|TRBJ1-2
CASSLTGAYGYTF
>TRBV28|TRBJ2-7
CASRGVLRPYEQYF
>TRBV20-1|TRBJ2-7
CSASRLLSYEQYF
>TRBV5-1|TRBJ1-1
CASSGLMNTEAFF
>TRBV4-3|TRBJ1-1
CASSQVLSAEAFF
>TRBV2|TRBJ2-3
CASSVGTVLTDTQYF
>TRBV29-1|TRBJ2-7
CSVELGAVEQYF
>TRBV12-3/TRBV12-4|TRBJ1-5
CASSLQGQPQHF
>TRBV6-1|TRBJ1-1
CASNRQTGRTEAFF
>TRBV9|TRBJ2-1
CASSPRTFMGNEQFF
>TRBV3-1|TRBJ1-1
CASSTATNTEAFF
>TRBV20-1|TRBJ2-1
CSAGFVGRRVYEQFF
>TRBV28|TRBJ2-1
CASSLLAGADNEQFF
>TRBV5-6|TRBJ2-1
CASSLYLGADLPYNEQFF
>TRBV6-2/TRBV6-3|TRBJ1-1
CASTYTLNTEAFF
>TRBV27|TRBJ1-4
CASRSTTNEKLFF
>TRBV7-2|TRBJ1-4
CASSLEGTLPNEKLFF
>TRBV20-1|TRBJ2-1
CSALAGTGSGQFF
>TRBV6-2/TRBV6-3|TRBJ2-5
CASSSQGLAERETQYF
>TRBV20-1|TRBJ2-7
CSASPRASYEQYF
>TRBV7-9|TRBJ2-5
CASSLSGRVLGTQYF
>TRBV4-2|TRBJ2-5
CASSPRVADQETQYF
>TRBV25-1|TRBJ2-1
CASSAHTGRGSSYNEQFF
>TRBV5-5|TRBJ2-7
CASRNSDLMNYEQHF
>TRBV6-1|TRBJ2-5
CASSEFGTRGTQYF
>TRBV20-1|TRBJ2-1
CSARDWGGINEQFF
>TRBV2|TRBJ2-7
CASSETTSSPYEQYF
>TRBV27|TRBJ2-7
CASSWKDRGYEQYF
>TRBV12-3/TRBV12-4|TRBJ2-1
CASSLRRREQFF